The clone carrying this T cell receptor beta chain has just one count. Its antigen is as yet unknown. The sample is drawn from a study of PD-1 blockade in mismatch repair-deficient tumors. Study context: All were previously treated, progressing patients with around eleven mismatch repair-deficient cancer types. Study observations and caveats: Tumor-resident clones, often undetectable pretreatment in blood, expanded then contracted after pembrolizumab.

PCR or immunohistochemistry showed mismatch repair deficiency in every enrolled patient. Germline V gives CDR1 SGDLS, CDR2 YYNGEE. V shed 0 bases and J shed 5 bases, with 5 bases lying between them. CDR3 length equals 12 residues. Some clones are missing from TCRdb's copy, which holds only in-frame ones; the method was immunoSEQ multiplex PCR. The sample yields over 75,000 clones, roughly 80% seen once. V and J are TRBV9 and TRBJ2-5; D remains unclear. This TCR came from an adult with mismatch repair-deficient cancer. Source: peripheral blood, taken 12 weeks after starting pembrolizumab. The CDR3 DNA follows: TGTGCCAGCAGCGTAGGTGTGGAGACCCAGTACTTC. Translated: CASSVGVETQYF. Drawing the rest from reference TRBV9 and TRBJ2-5, the complete variable domain is DSGVTQTPKHLITATGQRVTLRCSPRSGDLSVYWYQQSLDQGLQFLIQYYNGEERAKGNILERFSAQQFPDLHSELNLSSLELGDSALYFCASSVGVETQYFGPGTRLLVL.